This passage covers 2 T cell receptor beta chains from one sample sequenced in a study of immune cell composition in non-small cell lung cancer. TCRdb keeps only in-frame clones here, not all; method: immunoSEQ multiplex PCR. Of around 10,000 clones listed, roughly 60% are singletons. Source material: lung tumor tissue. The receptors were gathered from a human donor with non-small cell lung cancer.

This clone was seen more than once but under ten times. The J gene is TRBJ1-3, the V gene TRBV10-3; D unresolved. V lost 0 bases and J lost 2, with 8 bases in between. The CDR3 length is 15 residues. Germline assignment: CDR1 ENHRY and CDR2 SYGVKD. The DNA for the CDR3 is TGTGCCATCAGTGAGTCGATGTCTACTGGAAACACCATATATTTT. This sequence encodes CAISESMSTGNTIYF.

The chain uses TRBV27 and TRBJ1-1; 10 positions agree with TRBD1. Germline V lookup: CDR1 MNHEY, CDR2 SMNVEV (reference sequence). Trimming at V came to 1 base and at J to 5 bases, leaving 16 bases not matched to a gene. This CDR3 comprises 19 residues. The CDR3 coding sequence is TGTGCCAGCAGTTTATGGGGACAGGGGACCTTAGGCCCTAATACTGAAGCTTTCTTT. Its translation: CASSLWGQGTLGPNTEAFF.